Following are 30 T cell receptor beta chains from one sample sequenced in a study of blood T cells in healthy people across ages. Then a second PCR, running about 6 to 12 cycles, was carried out with a sample-barcoded 5' primer and a J-beta primer mix. Each CDR3 protein gets one entry after TCRdb re-called the 5' RACE reads with MiXCR. In the table there are 1,500,000 or so distinct CDR3 sequences, 59% of which are singletons. Input material: blood. All receptors derive from a man between 18 and 35 years old in good health.

This clonotype was recorded many times. V is TRBV4-1 and J is TRBJ2-7; TRBD1 agrees at 7 bases. Germline V CDR1 and CDR2: MGHRA, YSYEKL. This CDR3 has 14 residues. Germline trimming cut 1 base from V and 2 bases from J; bases unmatched to any gene: 2. The CDR3 DNA follows: TGCGCCAGCAGCCAAGGTAGGGGGCCCTACGAGCAGTACTTC. This sequence encodes CASSQGRGPYEQYF.

The chain carries TRBV7-2 and TRBJ2-3, with D perhaps TRBD2 (7 bases). The V end was cut by 6 bases, the J end by 4 bases, with 14 bases between. The CDR3 sequence is 14 residues long. CDR1 and CDR2 from the germline V gene are SGHTA and FQGNSA. CDR3 amino acids: CASSWGGGADTQYF. CDR3 sequence (DNA): TGTGCCAGCAGTTGGGGGGGCGGGGCAGATACGCAGTATTTT.

This chain connects TRBV4-3 to TRBJ2-1; D is undetermined. CDR1 and CDR2 from the germline V gene are LGHNA and YSLEER. This CDR3 is 13 amino acids long. V was pared by 0 bases and J by 12 bases, with 12 bases between. In DNA, the CDR3 is TGCGCCAGCAGCCAAGATACTGGGGATGGGCAGTTCTTC. Translated: CASSQDTGDGQFF.

V is TRBV29-1 and J is TRBJ1-5; 11 positions agree with TRBD1. The V segment lost 6 bases and the J segment 5 bases; nucleotides outside the gene matches: 6. Germline V gene sequence: CDR1 SQVTM, CDR2 ANQGSEA. The CDR3 loop spans 14 amino acids. Here the CDR3 reads CSVRTGGDDQPQHF. The CDR3 region has the DNA TGCAGCGTCCGGACAGGGGGCGACGATCAGCCCCAGCATTTT.

This clonotype was seen more than once but under ten times. The V call is TRBV12-5, the J call TRBJ2-5; 8 bases align to TRBD1. Trimming took 1 base from V and 2 from J; bases not matched to a gene: 9. The V gene's germline CDR1 is LGHNT and CDR2 FRNRAP. The CDR3 spans 17 residues. The CDR3 sequence: CASGLGMTGVVQETQYF. The CDR3 nucleotides read TGTGCTAGTGGTTTGGGTATGACAGGGGTTGTGCAAGAGACCCAGTACTTC.

This CDR3 reads CASSRLGRGRGDTQYF. DNA of the CDR3: TGTGCCAGCAGCCGATTGGGCAGGGGCCGCGGAGATACGCAGTATTTT. This sequence joins TRBV3-1 and TRBJ2-3, with a weak D call TRBD1 (6 bases). The CDR3 runs 16 residues. CDR1 and CDR2 from the germline V gene are LGHDT and YNNKEL (reference sequence). V lost 4 bases and J 5 bases, leaving 19 bases between the germline ends.

This clonotype was recorded once. The V call is TRBV14, the J call TRBJ2-7, with D possibly TRBD1 on 5 matching bases. Germline loops: CDR1 SGHDN, CDR2 FVKESK. This CDR3 is built from 12 residues. Between the trimmed V and J ends, which lost 1 base and 11 bases, there was a span of 12 bases. The CDR3 region has the DNA TGTGCCAGCAGCCAAGTCAGGGAATGGGAGTACTTC. It encodes CASSQVREWEYF.

A few counts support this clonotype. The gene calls are TRBV5-4 and TRBJ2-7; 7 nucleotides agree with TRBD2. CDR1 SGHNT and CDR2 YYREEE come from the germline V gene (reference sequence). The CDR3 length is 22 residues. Trimming took 4 bases from V and 3 from J; bases not matched to a gene: 31. The CDR3 protein is CASSGSQGKGASGHPLNYEQYF. CDR3 DNA sequence: TGTGCCAGCAGCGGATCTCAGGGTAAGGGAGCTAGCGGCCACCCGCTCAACTACGAGCAGTACTTC.

The rearrangement uses TRBV30 and TRBJ2-5, with D hard to call. This CDR3 comprises 13 residues. Looked up from germline, CDR1 is GTSNPN and CDR2 is SVGIG (reference sequence). The V end lost 2 bases, the J end lost 0 bases, and 7 bases lay between the germline ends. The CDR3 nucleotides are TGTGCCTGGAGTCCATCGTACCAAGAGACCCAGTACTTC. Translated: CAWSPSYQETQYF.

This clonotype was seen a few times. The rearrangement links TRBV5-5 to TRBJ2-6, with D uncertain. Germline V CDR1 and CDR2: SGHKS, YYEKEE (reference sequence). The CDR3 consists of 16 residues. V was cut by 1 base and J by 0 bases, with 8 bases left in between. CDR3 loop: CASSLSLSSGANVLTF. CDR3 nucleotides: TGTGCCAGCAGCTTGAGCTTGTCCTCTGGGGCCAACGTCCTGACTTTC.

This clonotype occurred once. In nucleotides, the CDR3 is TGTGCCAGCAGCCGGGATTGGTCAAACAATGAGCAGTTCTTC. This gives the protein CASSRDWSNNEQFF. The V gene is TRBV11-2, the J gene TRBJ2-1; possibly TRBD2 for D (5 bases). Trimming removed 5 bases at V and 5 bases at J, with 13 bases between. The CDR3 consists of 14 residues. Germline V gene lookup returns CDR1 SGHAT and CDR2 FQNNGV.

The chain recombines TRBV2 with TRBJ2-7; D remains unclear. Germline CDR1 reads SNHLY; CDR2 reads FYNNEI. The V gene lost 3 bases and the J gene lost 3 bases, with 12 bases spanning the gap. The CDR3 covers 14 residues. CDR3 sequence: CASSDRVAVYEQYF. The CDR3 DNA follows: TGTGCCAGCAGTGATAGGGTAGCAGTCTACGAGCAGTACTTC. Looking up the rest from reference TRBV2 and TRBJ2-7 gives the full variable domain: EPEVTQTPSHQVTQMGQEVILRCVPISNHLYFYWYRQILGQKVEFLVSFYNNEISEKSEIFDDQFSVERPDGSNFTLKIRSTKLEDSAMYFCASSDRVAVYEQYFGPGTRLTVT.

For the CDR3, the DNA is TGTGCCAGCAACCACCGGGACACAAAATCCAATGAGCAGTTCTTC. This codes for CASNHRDTKSNEQFF. The chain uses TRBV7-2 and TRBJ2-1; D might be TRBD1 (6 bases). Per germline, CDR1 SGHTA and CDR2 FQGNSA. The V end was cut by 7 bases, the J end by 6 bases, with 19 bases between. This CDR3 region has 15 residues.

This clonotype was recorded at least ten times. The chain combines TRBV12-3 or TRBV12-4 with TRBJ2-1; D remains ambiguous. The V gene lost 3 bases and the J gene lost 0 bases, with 3 bases spanning the gap. The CDR3 is 13 residues long. The CDR3 is CASSFDSYNEQFF. CDR3 coding DNA: TGTGCCAGCAGTTTCGACTCCTACAATGAGCAGTTCTTC.

This CDR3 is CASRPIGEENTEAFF. The CDR3 DNA reads TGTGCCAGCAGGCCGATCGGGGAGGAGAACACTGAAGCTTTCTTT. The rearrangement links TRBV6-4 to TRBJ1-1; D remains ambiguous. The CDR3 runs to 15 residues. The V end lost 6 bases, the J end lost 1 base, and 15 bases lay between the germline ends. Per germline, CDR1 MRHNA and CDR2 SNTAGT.

This rearrangement joins TRBV20-1 to TRBJ2-5; D not certain. The DNA end is a closer match to TRBJ2-7, so the J assignment may be wrong. Germline V gene lookup returns CDR1 DFQATT and CDR2 SNEGSKA (reference sequence). This CDR3 region has 13 residues. The DNA for the CDR3 is TGCAGTGCTAGAGTGTCAGCTAACTACGAGCAGTACTTC. Translation gives CSARVSANYEQYF.

This clonotype has just a few counts. A junction end diverges from the germline sequence, so it may reflect a read error. The chain is built from TRBV4-2 and TRBJ2-1, with TRBD1 matching over 11 bases. In germline, CDR1 is LGHNA, CDR2 YNFKEQ. The CDR3 runs 15 residues. CDR3 amino acids: CASSRGTGGYNEQFF. DNA for the CDR3: TGCGCCAGCAGCCGAGGGACAGGGGGCTACAATGAGCAGTTCTTC.

V usage is TRBV6-1 and J usage is TRBJ1-2; the D is unclear. Trimming pared 4 bases from V and 4 bases from J, leaving 16 bases between. The CDR3 is 15 residues long. CDR1 is MNHNS and CDR2 is SASEGT in the germline V gene. Here the CDR3 DNA reads TGTGCCAGCAGTGCCTTTTCGATCGCTAGCTATGGCTACACCTTC. This encodes CASSAFSIASYGYTF.

In regard to this clonotype: The junction differs from germline at one of its ends, possibly a read error. The J gene is TRBJ2-3, the V gene TRBV7-2, with D maybe TRBD2 (6 bases). Germline V gene lookup returns CDR1 SGHTA and CDR2 FQGNSA. The CDR3 contains 15 residues. CDR3 residues: CAGSLFPGESDTQYF. CDR3 DNA: TGTGCCGGCAGCTTATTTCCGGGGGAGTCAGATACGCAGTATTTT. The full variable domain, in which reference TRBV7-2 and TRBJ2-3 provide the parts outside the CDR3, is GAGVSQSPSNKVTEKGKDVELRCDPISGHTALYWYRQSLGQGLEFLIYFQGNSAPDKSGLPSDRFSAERTGGSVSTLTIQRTQQEDSAVYLCAGSLFPGESDTQYFGPGTRLTVL.

DNA for the CDR3: TGTGCCAGCAGCAAGCCTAGCGGGGTGTCGCAAGAGACCCAGTACTTC. Translation: CASSKPSGVSQETQYF. V usage is TRBV7-9 and J usage is TRBJ2-5; 9 positions match TRBD2. The CDR3 spans 16 residues. Trimming cost V 5 bases and J 2 bases; bases outside gene matches: 9. Germline V gene sequence: CDR1 SEHNR, CDR2 FQNEAQ (reference sequence).

The chain combines TRBV5-1 with TRBJ2-6; TRBD1 matches 7 bases. CDR1 SGHRS and CDR2 YFSETQ come from the germline V gene. V was pared by 2 bases and J by 0 bases, with 11 bases of the junction left unmatched. This CDR3 contains 19 residues. The chain's CDR3 is CASSFVVTGILSGANVLTF. In DNA form, the CDR3 reads TGCGCCAGCAGCTTCGTCGTGACAGGGATTCTCTCTGGGGCCAACGTCCTGACTTTC.

The chain combines TRBV7-9 with TRBJ1-6; D is uncertain. The CDR3 is 16 residues long. V shed 4 bases and J shed 0 bases, with 10 bases lying between them. Germline loops: CDR1 SEHNR, CDR2 FQNEAQ (reference sequence). DNA for the CDR3: TGTGCCAGCAGCTCGACCGGTGGCTCCTATAATTCACCCCTCCACTTT. Protein: CASSSTGGSYNSPLHF.

The chain couples TRBV21-1 to TRBJ1-1; TRBD1, the table's D call, was not compared with the DNA. TRBV21-1 is flagged as a pseudogene. The CDR3 has 14 amino acids. The CDR3 DNA reads TGTGCCAGCAGCAATATCGGACAGGGGCCTGAAGCTTTCTTT. Translation: CASSNIGQGPEAFF.

The chain joins TRBV12-3 or TRBV12-4 to TRBJ1-5, with unresolved D. The CDR3 consists of 14 residues. Trimming left V 3 bases short and J 4 bases short, with 10 bases between. In DNA form, the CDR3 reads TGTGCCAGCAGTTTTACCGGGGAGAATCAGCCCCAGCATTTT. This gives the protein CASSFTGENQPQHF.

The chain recombines TRBV20-1 with TRBJ2-1, with TRBD2 identical over 10 bases. CDR1 and CDR2 from the germline V gene are DFQATT and SNEGSKA (reference sequence). CDR3 length: 14 residues. V shed 5 bases and J 5 bases; nucleotides not matched to a gene: 6. DNA for the CDR3: TGCAGTGCTCAACTAGCGGGACCCCACAATGAGCAGTTCTTC. Protein: CSAQLAGPHNEQFF.

This clonotype was recorded only once. The chain employs TRBV7-9 and TRBJ1-2; a possible D gene is TRBD1 (5 bases). Trimming took off 7 bases at V and 7 bases at J, with 19 bases between the two ends. This CDR3 comprises 14 residues. From germline, CDR1 is SEHNR and CDR2 FQNEAQ (reference sequence). The CDR3 protein is CASTSIRVSLGYTF. DNA for the CDR3: TGTGCCAGCACCTCCATCAGGGTATCGCTTGGCTACACCTTC.

This chain links TRBV4-2 with TRBJ1-5, with 8 bases matching TRBD1. The V gene end was trimmed by 2 bases and the J gene end by 5 bases; junction bases not matched to a gene: 5. From germline, CDR1 is LGHNA and CDR2 YNFKEQ. The CDR3 is 15 residues long. As DNA, the CDR3 is TGTGCCAGCAGCCAATTGACAGGGGATCATCAGCCCCAGCATTTT. This encodes CASSQLTGDHQPQHF.

This clonotype has only a few counts. The chain is built from TRBV7-9 and TRBJ2-5; 8 bases are shared with TRBD1. This CDR3 region has 16 residues. Germline V gene data show CDR1 as SEHNR and CDR2 as FQNEAQ (reference sequence). V lost 5 bases to trimming and J lost 4 bases; unmatched junction nucleotides: 12. The CDR3 protein is CASSPRTGKALETQYF. CDR3 coding DNA: TGTGCCAGCAGCCCCAGGACAGGGAAGGCGTTAGAGACCCAGTACTTC.

A single count supports this clonotype. CDR3 loop: CASSETGITRSTDTQYF. DNA of the CDR3: TGTGCCAGCAGCGAGACGGGTATAACGCGGAGCACAGATACGCAGTATTTT. The rearrangement joins TRBV25-1 to TRBJ2-3; unclear D gene. Germline CDR1 is MGHDK and CDR2 is SYGVNS. This CDR3 is built from 17 residues. V was shortened by 6 bases and J by 0 bases, with 19 bases between the two germline ends.

This sequence joins TRBV7-2 and TRBJ2-4; no clear D gene. The germline V gene has CDR1 SGHTA and CDR2 FQGNSA. This CDR3 spans 13 amino acids. Trimming removed 5 bases from V and 8 bases from J, with 13 bases in between. This chain's CDR3 is CASSQDKGDIQYF. The CDR3 bases are TGTGCCAGCAGCCAAGACAAAGGAGACATTCAGTACTTC. Combining the CDR3 with reference TRBV7-2 and TRBJ2-4 gives the whole variable domain GAGVSQSPSNKVTEKGKDVELRCDPISGHTALYWYRQSLGQGLEFLIYFQGNSAPDKSGLPSDRFSAERTGGSVSTLTIQRTQQEDSAVYLCASSQDKGDIQYFGAGTRLSVL.